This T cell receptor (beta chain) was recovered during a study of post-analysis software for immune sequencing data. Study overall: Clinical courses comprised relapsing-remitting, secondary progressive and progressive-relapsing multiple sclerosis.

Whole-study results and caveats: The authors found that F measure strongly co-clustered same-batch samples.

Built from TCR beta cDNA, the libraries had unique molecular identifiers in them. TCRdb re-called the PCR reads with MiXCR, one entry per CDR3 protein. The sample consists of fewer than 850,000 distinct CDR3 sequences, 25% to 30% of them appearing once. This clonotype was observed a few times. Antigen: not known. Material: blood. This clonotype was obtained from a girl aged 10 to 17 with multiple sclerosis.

The CDR3 loop is CASSQKGTSGTNEQFF. As DNA, the CDR3 is TGTGCCAGCAGTCAAAAGGGGACTAGCGGGACCAATGAGCAGTTCTTC. J is TRBJ2-1 and V is TRBV7-9, with 13 bases identical to TRBD2. This CDR3 has 16 amino acids. Germline V gene sequence: CDR1 SEHNR, CDR2 FQNEAQ (reference sequence). V lost 6 bases to trimming and J lost 6 bases; unmatched junction nucleotides: 8.